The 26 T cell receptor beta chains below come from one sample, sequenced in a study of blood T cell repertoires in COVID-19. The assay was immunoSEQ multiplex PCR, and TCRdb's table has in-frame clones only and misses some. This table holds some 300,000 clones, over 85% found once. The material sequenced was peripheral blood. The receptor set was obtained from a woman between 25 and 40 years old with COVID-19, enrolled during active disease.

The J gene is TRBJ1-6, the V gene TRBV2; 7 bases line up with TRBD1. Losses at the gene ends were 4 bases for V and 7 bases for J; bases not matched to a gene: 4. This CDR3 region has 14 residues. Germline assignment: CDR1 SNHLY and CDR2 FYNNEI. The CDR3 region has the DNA TGTGCCAGCAGTGGACAGGGTTCGAATTCACCCCTCCACTTT. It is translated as CASSGQGSNSPLHF.

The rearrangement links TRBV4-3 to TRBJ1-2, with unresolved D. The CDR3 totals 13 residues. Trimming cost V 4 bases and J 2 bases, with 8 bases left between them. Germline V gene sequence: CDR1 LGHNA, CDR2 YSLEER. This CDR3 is CASSPGKNYGYTF. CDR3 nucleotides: TGCGCCAGCAGCCCCGGGAAGAACTATGGCTACACCTTC.

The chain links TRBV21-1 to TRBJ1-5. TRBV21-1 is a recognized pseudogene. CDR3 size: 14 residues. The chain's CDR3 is CASSRFSRHQPQHF. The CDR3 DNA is TGTGCCAGCAGCAGATTTAGCAGACATCAGCCCCAGCATTTT.

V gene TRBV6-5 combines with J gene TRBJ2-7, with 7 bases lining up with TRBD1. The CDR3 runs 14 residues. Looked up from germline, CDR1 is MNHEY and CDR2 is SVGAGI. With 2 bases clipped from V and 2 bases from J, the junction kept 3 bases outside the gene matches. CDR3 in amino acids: CASSYGTDPYEQYF. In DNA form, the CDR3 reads TGTGCCAGCAGTTACGGGACAGACCCCTACGAGCAGTACTTC.

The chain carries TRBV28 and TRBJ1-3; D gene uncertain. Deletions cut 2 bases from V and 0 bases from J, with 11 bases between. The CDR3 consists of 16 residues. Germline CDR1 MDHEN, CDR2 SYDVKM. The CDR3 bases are TGTGCCAGCAGTTTAGTTCAGGACTACTCTGGAAACACCATATATTTT. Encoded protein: CASSLVQDYSGNTIYF.

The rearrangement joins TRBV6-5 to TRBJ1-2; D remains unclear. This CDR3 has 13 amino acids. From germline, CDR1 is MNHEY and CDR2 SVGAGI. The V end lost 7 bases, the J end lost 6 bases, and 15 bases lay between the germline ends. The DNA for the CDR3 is TGTGCCAGCAAACCTCAGGCATCCGATGGCTACACCTTC. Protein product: CASKPQASDGYTF.

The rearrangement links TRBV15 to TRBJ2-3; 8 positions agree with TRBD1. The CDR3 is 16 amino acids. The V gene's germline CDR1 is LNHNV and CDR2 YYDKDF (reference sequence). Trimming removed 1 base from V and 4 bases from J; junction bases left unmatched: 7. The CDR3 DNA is TGTGCCACCAGCAGAGTCACAGGGGGTCGAGCAGATACGCAGTATTTT. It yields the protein CATSRVTGGRADTQYF.

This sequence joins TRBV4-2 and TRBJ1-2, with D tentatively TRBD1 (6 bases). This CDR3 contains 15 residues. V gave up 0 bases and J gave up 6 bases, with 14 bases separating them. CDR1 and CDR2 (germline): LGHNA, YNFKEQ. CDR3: CASSQDVRGTNGYTF. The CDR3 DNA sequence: TGTGCCAGCAGCCAAGACGTCAGGGGAACGAATGGCTACACCTTC.

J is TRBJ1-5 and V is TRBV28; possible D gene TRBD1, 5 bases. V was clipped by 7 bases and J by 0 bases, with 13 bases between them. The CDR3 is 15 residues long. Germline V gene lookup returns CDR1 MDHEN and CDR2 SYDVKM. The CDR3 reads CASTNRGGSNQPQHF. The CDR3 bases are TGTGCCAGCACCAATCGGGGGGGTAGCAATCAGCCCCAGCATTTT. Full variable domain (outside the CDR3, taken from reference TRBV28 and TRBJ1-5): DVKVTQSSRYLVKRTGEKVFLECVQDMDHENMFWYRQDPGLGLRLIYFSYDVKMKEKGDIPEGYSVSREKKERFSLILESASTNQTSMYLCASTNRGGSNQPQHFGDGTRLSIL.

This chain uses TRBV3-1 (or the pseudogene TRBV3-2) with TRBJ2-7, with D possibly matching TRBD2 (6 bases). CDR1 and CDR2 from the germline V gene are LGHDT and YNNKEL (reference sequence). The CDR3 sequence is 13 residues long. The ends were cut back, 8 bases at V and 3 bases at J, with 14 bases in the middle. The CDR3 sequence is CASSPGLYYEQYF. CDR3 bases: TGTGCCAGCTCCCCGGGACTCTACTACGAGCAGTACTTC.

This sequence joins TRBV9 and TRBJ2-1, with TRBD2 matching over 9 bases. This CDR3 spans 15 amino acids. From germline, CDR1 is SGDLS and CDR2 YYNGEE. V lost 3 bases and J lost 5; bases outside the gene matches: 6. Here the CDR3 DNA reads TGTGCCAGCAGCGCCGGACTAGCGCGAAACAATGAGCAGTTCTTC. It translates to CASSAGLARNNEQFF.

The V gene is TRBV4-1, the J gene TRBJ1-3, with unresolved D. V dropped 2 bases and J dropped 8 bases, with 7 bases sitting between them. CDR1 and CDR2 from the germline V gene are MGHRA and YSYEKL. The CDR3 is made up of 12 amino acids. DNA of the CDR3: TGCGCCAGCAGCCAAAACAGCCACACCATATATTTT. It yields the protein CASSQNSHTIYF.

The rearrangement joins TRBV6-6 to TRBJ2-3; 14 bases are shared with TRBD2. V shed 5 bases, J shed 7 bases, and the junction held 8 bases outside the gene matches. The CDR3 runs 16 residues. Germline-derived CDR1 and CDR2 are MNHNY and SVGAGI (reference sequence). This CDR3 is CASSRPGLAGDNTQYF. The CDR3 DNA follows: TGTGCCAGCAGTCGACCGGGACTAGCGGGGGATAATACGCAGTATTTT.

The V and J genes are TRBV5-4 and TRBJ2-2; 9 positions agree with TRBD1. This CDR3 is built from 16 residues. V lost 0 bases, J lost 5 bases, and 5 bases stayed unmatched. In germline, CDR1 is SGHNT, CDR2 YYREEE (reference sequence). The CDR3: CASSLETGGLTGELFF. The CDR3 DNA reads TGTGCCAGCAGCTTGGAGACAGGGGGATTGACCGGGGAGCTGTTTTTT.

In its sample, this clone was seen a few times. The CDR3 protein is CASSSGTSGGGETQYF. The CDR3, as DNA: TGTGCCAGCAGTAGCGGGACTAGCGGGGGTGGGGAGACCCAGTACTTC. The gene calls are TRBV6-6 and TRBJ2-5, with TRBD2 matching over 14 bases. The CDR3 sequence is 16 residues long. After removal of 5 bases from V and 5 bases from J, the junction contained 7 bases not matched to a gene. The germline gives CDR1 MNHNY, CDR2 SVGAGI (reference sequence).

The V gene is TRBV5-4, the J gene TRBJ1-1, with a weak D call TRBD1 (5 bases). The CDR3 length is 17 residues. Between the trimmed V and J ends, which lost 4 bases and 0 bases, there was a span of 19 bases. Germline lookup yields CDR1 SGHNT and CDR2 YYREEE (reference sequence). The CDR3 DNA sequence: TGTGCCAGCAGCCGTCATGGTGGGGCCTTCATGAACACTGAAGCTTTCTTT. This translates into CASSRHGGAFMNTEAFF.

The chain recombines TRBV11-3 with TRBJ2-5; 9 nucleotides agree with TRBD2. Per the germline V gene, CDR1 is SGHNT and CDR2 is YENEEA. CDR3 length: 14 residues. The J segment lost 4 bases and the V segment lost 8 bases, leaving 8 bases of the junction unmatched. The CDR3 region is CASATTSGSETQYF. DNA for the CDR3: TGTGCCAGCGCTACGACTAGCGGATCAGAGACCCAGTACTTC.

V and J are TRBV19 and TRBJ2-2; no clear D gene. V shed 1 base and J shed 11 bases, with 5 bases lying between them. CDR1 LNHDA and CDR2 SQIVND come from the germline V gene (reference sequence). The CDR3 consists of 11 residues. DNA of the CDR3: TGTGCCAGTAGTATAGGGGCCGAGCTGTTTTTT. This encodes CASSIGAELFF.

CDR3 sequence: CASSPGREGDTQYF. CDR3 nucleotide sequence: TGTGCCAGCTCCCCAGGGAGGGAAGGGGATACGCAGTATTTT. The chain joins TRBV11-3 to TRBJ2-3; 7 nucleotides align to TRBD2. V was pared by 8 bases and J by 6 bases, with 11 bases of the junction left unmatched. Germline V gene lookup returns CDR1 SGHNT and CDR2 YENEEA. The CDR3 length is 14 residues.

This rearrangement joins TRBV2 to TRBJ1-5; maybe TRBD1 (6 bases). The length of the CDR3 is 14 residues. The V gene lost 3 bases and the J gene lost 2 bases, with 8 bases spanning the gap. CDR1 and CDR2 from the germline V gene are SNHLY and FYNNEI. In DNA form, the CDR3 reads TGTGCCAGCAGTGATAACAGGGGCAATCAGCCCCAGCATTTT. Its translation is CASSDNRGNQPQHF.

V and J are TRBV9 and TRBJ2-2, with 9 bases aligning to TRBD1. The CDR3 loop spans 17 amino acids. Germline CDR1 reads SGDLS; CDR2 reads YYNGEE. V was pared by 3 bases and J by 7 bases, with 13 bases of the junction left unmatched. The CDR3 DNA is TGTGCCAGCAGCGGAAACCGGGACAGGGAGTTGGGCGGGGAGCTGTTTTTT. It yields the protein CASSGNRDRELGGELFF.

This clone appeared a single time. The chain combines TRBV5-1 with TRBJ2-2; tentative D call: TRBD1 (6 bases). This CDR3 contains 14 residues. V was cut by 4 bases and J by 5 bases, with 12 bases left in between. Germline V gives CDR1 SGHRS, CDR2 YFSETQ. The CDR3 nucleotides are TGCGCCAGCAGCCTTTATACAGGGACCGGGGAGCTGTTTTTT. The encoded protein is CASSLYTGTGELFF.

The chain's CDR3 is CASSSRKGAYNSPLHF. The CDR3 coding sequence is TGTGCCAGCAGCTCTCGAAAGGGGGCTTATAATTCACCCCTCCACTTT. The chain recombines TRBV5-6 with TRBJ1-6; 7 nucleotides line up with TRBD1. Trimming cost V 3 bases and J 4 bases; bases outside gene matches: 7. In germline, CDR1 is SGHDT, CDR2 YYEEEE. CDR3 length equals 16 residues.

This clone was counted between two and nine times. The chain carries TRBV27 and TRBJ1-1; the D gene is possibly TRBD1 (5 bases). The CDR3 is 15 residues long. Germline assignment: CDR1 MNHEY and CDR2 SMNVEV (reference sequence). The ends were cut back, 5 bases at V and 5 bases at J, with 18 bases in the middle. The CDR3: CASSAAQGRGTEAFF. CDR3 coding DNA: TGTGCCAGCAGTGCGGCCCAGGGCCGTGGAACTGAAGCTTTCTTT.

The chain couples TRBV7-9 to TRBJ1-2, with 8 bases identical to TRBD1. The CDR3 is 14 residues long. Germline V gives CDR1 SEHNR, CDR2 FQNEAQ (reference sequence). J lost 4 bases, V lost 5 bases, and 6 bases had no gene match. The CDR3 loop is CASSGQGLLYGYTF. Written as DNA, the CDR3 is TGTGCCAGCAGCGGACAGGGTCTACTCTATGGCTACACCTTC. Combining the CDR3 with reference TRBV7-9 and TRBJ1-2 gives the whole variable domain DTGVSQNPRHKITKRGQNVTFRCDPISEHNRLYWYRQTLGQGPEFLTYFQNEAQLEKSRLLSDRFSAERPKGSFSTLEIQRTEQGDSAMYLCASSGQGLLYGYTFGSGTRLTVV.

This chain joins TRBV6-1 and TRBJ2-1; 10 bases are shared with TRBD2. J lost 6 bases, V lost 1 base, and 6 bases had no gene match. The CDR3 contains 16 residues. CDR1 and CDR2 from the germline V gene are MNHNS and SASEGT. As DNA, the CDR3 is TGTGCCAGCAGTGAAGTTCTAGCGGGGGTGGCCAATGAGCAGTTCTTC. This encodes CASSEVLAGVANEQFF.